This T cell receptor beta chain was retrieved from a study of regulatory T cells in long-lasting Graves disease. Study-level points and caveats: Study of thyroid tissue was not done, with only peripheral blood studied. Persistent patients had a count of shared public clonotypes (under 3,000) that exceeded that of new patients (about 930). Persistent disease showed a preference for TRBV28, TRBJ1-2 and TRBJ2-5.

Turning to this clonotype: What it binds is unknown.

The CDR3 sequence is 13 residues long. V was pared by 1 base and J by 8 bases, with 10 bases between. Germline CDR1 and CDR2: SGHKS and YYEKEE (reference sequence). Noted time point: newly diagnosed GD, antithyroid drugs for less than 3 months. The TCR library was prepared using RNA isolated from PBMCs. Libraries of TCR beta came from iRepertoire HTBI primers plus Arm-PCR of CDR3 regions. TCRdb passed the multiplex PCR reads through MiXCR, listing each CDR3 protein once. The repertoire holds 200,000 to 250,000 distinct CDR3 sequences, with about 19% as singletons. Separately, the same data were catalogued under a study of T cells in Graves' hyperthyroidism and ophthalmopathy. That report adds: The HTBI primer set served for first-round RT-PCR of the TCR CDR3.

V is TRBV5-5 and J is TRBJ1-5; a weak D match, TRBD1 (5 bases). The specimen was peripheral blood mononuclear cells (PBMCs), collected at new diagnosis, from a patient treated with antithyroid drugs. This TCR was sampled from a woman aged 25 to 45 with Graves disease. As DNA, the CDR3 is TGTGCCAGCAGCTTGCCAGGGAAGGAGCCCCAGCATTTT. Translated, it gives CASSLPGKEPQHF.